This TCR beta chain comes out of a study of blood T cell repertoires in COVID-19. Study-level information: The origin of the acute and convalescent COVID-19 samples was the United States, Italy and Spain. From T cells, B-cell-depleted T cells, or PBMCs came the material, which was cDNA or gDNA.

Methods used by the authors: Amplification with reference gene primers provided the estimates of nucleated cell counts. Produced via immunoSEQ multiplex PCR; TCRdb's table is partial and in-frame only. V and J calls and clone size follow that table, whereas D and trimming were derived from the DNA. This sample carries more than 50,000 clones, less than 75% of them seen once, and the ten largest clones take approximately 14%. The CDR3 runs to 15 residues. Germline lookup yields CDR1 ENHRY and CDR2 SYGVKD. V was pared by 3 bases and J by 4 bases, with 14 bases between. Material: peripheral blood. V and J are TRBV10-3 and TRBJ2-3, with a possible D match to TRBD1 (5 bases). This TCR derives from a woman between 65 and 79 years old with acute or convalescent COVID-19. CDR3 nucleotide sequence: TGTGCCATCAGTGATCCTCAGGGTAGGGCAGATACGCAGTATTTT. Its protein is CAISDPQGRADTQYF.